This is a list of T cell receptor beta chains from one sample in a study of cytomegalovirus exposure and HLA in healthy donors. The data were produced by immunoSEQ multiplex PCR, yet TCRdb's version contains in-frame clones alone and is incomplete. The sample shows about 150,000 clones, roughly 80% of them seen only once. The source material was PBMCs. Every receptor here comes from a male donor in good health and CMV-seronegative. CDR3s include the opening cysteine and the closing phenylalanine or tryptophan. D genes are given only for firm matches. Size tells how often a clone was seen (once, few, many) or the class of an expanded clone, and some rows leave it out.

V gene: TRBV5-1; J gene: TRBJ1-1; D gene: NA; clone size: NA; CDR3 protein: CASSLGSPNTEAFF; CDR3 DNA: TGCGCCAGCAGCTTGGGTAGCCCGAACACTGAAGCTTTCTTT
V gene: TRBV18; J gene: TRBJ1-1; D gene: NA; clone size: NA; CDR3 protein: CASSKDTGTEAEAFF; CDR3 DNA: TGTGCCAGCTCAAAAGATACAGGGACCGAGGCTGAAGCTTTCTTT
V gene: TRBV4-1; J gene: TRBJ1-4; D gene: NA; clone size: NA; CDR3 protein: CASSDNPSATNEKLFF; CDR3 DNA: TGCGCCAGCAGCGATAACCCGTCAGCAACTAATGAAAAACTGTTTTTT
V gene: TRBV6-5; J gene: TRBJ2-7; D gene: NA; clone size: NA; CDR3 protein: CASSYSTGSSYEQYF; CDR3 DNA: TGTGCCAGCAGTTACTCTACAGGGAGCTCCTACGAGCAGTACTTC
V gene: TRBV4-1; J gene: TRBJ1-6; D gene: TRBD1; clone size: NA; CDR3 protein: CASSQDGGQGGSPLHF; CDR3 DNA: TGCGCCAGCAGCCAAGATGGGGGACAGGGAGGCTCACCCCTCCACTTT
V gene: TRBV18; J gene: TRBJ2-3; D gene: NA; clone size: NA; CDR3 protein: CASSPQDTQYF; CDR3 DNA: TGTGCCAGCTCACCCCAGGATACGCAGTATTTT
V gene: TRBV6-5; J gene: TRBJ2-3; D gene: TRBD1; clone size: NA; CDR3 protein: CASSPWLGQGDTQYF; CDR3 DNA: TGTGCCAGCAGTCCCTGGTTGGGACAGGGAGATACGCAGTATTTT
V gene: TRBV10-3; J gene: TRBJ1-2; D gene: TRBD1; clone size: NA; CDR3 protein: CAISTQGATNGNYGYTF; CDR3 DNA: TGTGCCATCAGTACACAGGGGGCGACCAACGGTAACTATGGCTACACCTTC
V gene: TRBV7-7; J gene: TRBJ2-2; D gene: NA; clone size: NA; CDR3 protein: CASSLSSGVNTGELFF; CDR3 DNA: TGTGCTAGCAGCTTAAGTTCGGGGGTGAACACCGGGGAGCTGTTTTTT
V gene: TRBV5-6; J gene: TRBJ1-1; D gene: TRBD1; clone size: NA; CDR3 protein: CASSYGTGFLGTEAFF; CDR3 DNA: TGTGCCAGCAGCTATGGGACAGGGTTTTTAGGCACTGAAGCTTTCTTT
V gene: TRBV5-6; J gene: TRBJ2-3; D gene: NA; clone size: NA; CDR3 protein: CASSDDWDTQYF; CDR3 DNA: TGTGCCAGCAGCGACGACTGGGATACGCAGTATTTT
V gene: TRBV10-3; J gene: TRBJ1-4; D gene: NA; clone size: NA; CDR3 protein: CAIRTDATNEKLFF; CDR3 DNA: TGTGCCATAAGGACAGACGCAACTAATGAAAAACTGTTTTTT
V gene: TRBV6-5; J gene: TRBJ2-7; D gene: TRBD2; clone size: few; CDR3 protein: CASSYAGGDFYEQYF; CDR3 DNA: TGTGCCAGCAGTTACGCGGGGGGCGACTTCTACGAGCAGTACTTC
V gene: TRBV5-8; J gene: TRBJ1-1; D gene: NA; clone size: NA; CDR3 protein: CASSLQLVMNTEAFF; CDR3 DNA: TGTGCCAGCAGCTTGCAACTGGTGATGAACACTGAAGCTTTCTTT
V gene: TRBV29-1; J gene: TRBJ2-5; D gene: NA; clone size: NA; CDR3 protein: CSVESTAQETQYF; CDR3 DNA: TGCAGCGTTGAATCGACAGCCCAAGAGACCCAGTACTTC
V gene: TRBV5-1; J gene: TRBJ1-6; D gene: NA; clone size: NA; CDR3 protein: CASSLVGDNSPLHF; CDR3 DNA: TGCGCCAGCAGCTTGGTCGGGGATAATTCACCCCTCCACTTT
V gene: TRBV11-2; J gene: TRBJ1-6; D gene: NA; clone size: NA; CDR3 protein: CASSQAWRGYNSPLHF; CDR3 DNA: TGTGCCAGCAGCCAAGCCTGGAGGGGTTATAATTCACCCCTCCACTTT
V gene: TRBV7-9; J gene: TRBJ2-4; D gene: NA; clone size: NA; CDR3 protein: CASSLEGTKNIQYF; CDR3 DNA: TGTGCCAGCAGCTTAGAGGGGACCAAAAACATTCAGTACTTC
V gene: TRBV7-2; J gene: TRBJ2-1; D gene: TRBD2; clone size: NA; CDR3 protein: CASSLVSGGGSSYNEQFF; CDR3 DNA: TGTGCCAGCAGCTTAGTGAGCGGCGGGGGGAGCTCCTACAATGAGCAGTTCTTC
V gene: TRBV4-1; J gene: TRBJ2-1; D gene: TRBD2; clone size: few; CDR3 protein: CASSPLAGGRNEQFF; CDR3 DNA: TGCGCCAGCAGTCCTCTAGCGGGGGGACGCAATGAGCAGTTCTTC
V gene: TRBV7-2; J gene: TRBJ1-5; D gene: TRBD1; clone size: NA; CDR3 protein: CASSTTGVYSNQPQHF; CDR3 DNA: TGTGCCAGCAGCACGACAGGGGTCTATAGCAATCAGCCCCAGCATTTT
V gene: TRBV6-1; J gene: TRBJ2-7; D gene: TRBD1; clone size: NA; CDR3 protein: CASSDPTGGYEQYF; CDR3 DNA: TGTGCCAGCAGTGACCCGACAGGGGGCTACGAGCAGTACTTC
V gene: TRBV27; J gene: TRBJ1-2; D gene: NA; clone size: NA; CDR3 protein: CASSLHSAYGYTF; CDR3 DNA: TGTGCCAGCAGTTTACACAGTGCCTATGGCTACACCTTC
V gene: TRBV11-3; J gene: TRBJ1-2; D gene: NA; clone size: NA; CDR3 protein: CASSERQYGYGYTF; CDR3 DNA: TGTGCCAGCAGCGAGAGACAGTATGGCTATGGCTACACCTTC
V gene: TRBV29-1; J gene: TRBJ2-3; D gene: TRBD1; clone size: NA; CDR3 protein: CSVWTGLTDTQYF; CDR3 DNA: TGCAGCGTCTGGACAGGGCTCACAGATACGCAGTATTTT
V gene: TRBV5-8; J gene: TRBJ2-6; D gene: NA; clone size: NA; CDR3 protein: CASSFGRLSGANVLTF; CDR3 DNA: TGTGCCAGCAGCTTCGGGCGACTATCTGGGGCCAACGTCCTGACTTTC
V gene: TRBV14; J gene: TRBJ2-7; D gene: NA; clone size: NA; CDR3 protein: CTSSQGSGGNYEQYF; CDR3 DNA: TGTACCAGCAGCCAAGGGTCTGGGGGGAACTACGAGCAGTACTTC
V gene: TRBV6-4; J gene: TRBJ1-2; D gene: NA; clone size: NA; CDR3 protein: CASSDRTNGYTF; CDR3 DNA: TGTGCCAGCAGTGACAGGACAAATGGCTACACCTTC
V gene: TRBV19; J gene: TRBJ1-2; D gene: TRBD1; clone size: few; CDR3 protein: CASSDRESGYTF; CDR3 DNA: TGTGCCAGTAGTGACAGGGAGAGCGGCTACACCTTC
V gene: TRBV19; J gene: TRBJ2-6; D gene: NA; clone size: few; CDR3 protein: CASSSQVGANVLTF; CDR3 DNA: TGTGCCAGTAGCAGCCAGGTTGGGGCCAACGTCCTGACTTTC
V gene: TRBV5-6; J gene: TRBJ1-6; D gene: TRBD1; clone size: NA; CDR3 protein: CASNFWGQTNSPLHF; CDR3 DNA: TGTGCCAGCAACTTTTGGGGACAGACAAATTCACCCCTCCACTTT
V gene: TRBV6-5; J gene: TRBJ1-2; D gene: TRBD1; clone size: NA; CDR3 protein: CASKPGQGTWGYTF; CDR3 DNA: TGTGCCAGCAAACCGGGACAGGGAACCTGGGGCTACACCTTC
V gene: TRBV12-5; J gene: TRBJ1-5; D gene: NA; clone size: NA; CDR3 protein: CASGFFIDQPQHF; CDR3 DNA: TGTGCTAGTGGTTTTTTTATCGATCAGCCCCAGCATTTT
V gene: TRBV11-2; J gene: TRBJ2-3; D gene: TRBD2; clone size: NA; CDR3 protein: CASSLDRGGGYTDTQYF; CDR3 DNA: TGTGCCAGCAGCTTAGATCGGGGCGGGGGATACACAGATACGCAGTATTTT
V gene: TRBV5-1; J gene: TRBJ1-4; D gene: NA; clone size: NA; CDR3 protein: CASSFFGEHEKLFF; CDR3 DNA: TGCGCCAGCAGCTTTTTCGGGGAACATGAAAAACTGTTTTTT
V gene: TRBV7-2; J gene: TRBJ2-1; D gene: TRBD1; clone size: NA; CDR3 protein: CASSQGQTYNEQFF; CDR3 DNA: TGTGCCAGCAGCCAGGGACAGACCTACAATGAGCAGTTCTTC
V gene: TRBV11-2; J gene: TRBJ2-3; D gene: NA; clone size: NA; CDR3 protein: CASSPRRQGSTDTQYF; CDR3 DNA: TGTGCCAGCAGCCCCCGGAGGCAGGGGAGCACAGATACGCAGTATTTT
V gene: TRBV5-1; J gene: TRBJ2-2; D gene: TRBD1; clone size: NA; CDR3 protein: CASSLGSGQGSNTGELFF; CDR3 DNA: TGCGCCAGCAGCTTGGGCTCGGGACAGGGGTCGAACACCGGGGAGCTGTTTTTT
V gene: TRBV10-1; J gene: TRBJ2-7; D gene: TRBD1; clone size: NA; CDR3 protein: CASSAGGQGHEQYF; CDR3 DNA: TGCGCCAGCAGTGCGGGGGGACAGGGACACGAGCAGTACTTC
V gene: TRBV7-2; J gene: TRBJ1-3; D gene: TRBD1; clone size: NA; CDR3 protein: CASSERGQGATSGNTIYF; CDR3 DNA: TGTGCCAGCAGCGAAAGGGGACAGGGGGCAACCTCTGGAAACACCATATATTTT
V gene: TRBV27; J gene: TRBJ2-1; D gene: TRBD2; clone size: NA; CDR3 protein: CASSLHPSLAGGGDEQFF; CDR3 DNA: TGTGCCAGCAGTTTACACCCAAGTCTAGCGGGGGGGGGCGATGAGCAGTTCTTC
V gene: TRBV7-8; J gene: TRBJ2-2; D gene: TRBD1; clone size: NA; CDR3 protein: CASSLSRGLNTGELFF; CDR3 DNA: TGTGCCAGCAGCTTATCTAGGGGGCTTAACACCGGGGAGCTGTTTTTT
V gene: TRBV5-1; J gene: TRBJ2-2; D gene: TRBD1; clone size: once; CDR3 protein: CASSGTGFTGELFF; CDR3 DNA: TGCGCCAGCAGCGGGACAGGGTTCACCGGGGAGCTGTTTTTT
V gene: TRBV5-4; J gene: TRBJ2-5; D gene: NA; clone size: NA; CDR3 protein: CASSLAQGRPETQYF; CDR3 DNA: TGTGCCAGCAGCTTGGCCCAGGGGCGCCCGGAGACCCAGTACTTC
V gene: TRBV19; J gene: TRBJ2-7; D gene: TRBD1; clone size: NA; CDR3 protein: CASSGRDSPYEQYF; CDR3 DNA: TGTGCCAGTAGTGGAAGGGACAGCCCCTACGAGCAGTACTTC
V gene: TRBV2; J gene: TRBJ2-3; D gene: TRBD1; clone size: NA; CDR3 protein: CASRAGTASTDTQYF; CDR3 DNA: TGTGCCAGCAGGGCCGGGACAGCTAGCACAGATACGCAGTATTTT
V gene: TRBV5-5; J gene: TRBJ1-1; D gene: NA; clone size: few; CDR3 protein: CASSLGRGAGAEAFF; CDR3 DNA: TGTGCCAGCAGCTTGGGGCGGGGGGCAGGCGCTGAAGCTTTCTTT